This T cell receptor beta chain was sequenced in a study of cytomegalovirus exposure and HLA in healthy donors. Sequenced by immunoSEQ multiplex PCR; TCRdb stores in-frame clones only, minus some. The sample lists over 120,000 clones, around 89% occurring once. The source material was PBMCs. This clonotype originated in a woman in her twenties or thirties in good health and CMV-seropositive.

The CDR3 DNA follows: TGCGCCAGCAGCCCGGACAGGCGTATGAACACTGAAGCTTTCTTT. Protein: CASSPDRRMNTEAFF. The chain couples TRBV5-1 to TRBJ1-1, with TRBD1 identical over 7 bases. CDR3 size: 15 residues. The ends lost 4 bases at V and 0 bases at J; junction bases unmatched: 6. Germline CDR1 is SGHRS and CDR2 is YFSETQ.